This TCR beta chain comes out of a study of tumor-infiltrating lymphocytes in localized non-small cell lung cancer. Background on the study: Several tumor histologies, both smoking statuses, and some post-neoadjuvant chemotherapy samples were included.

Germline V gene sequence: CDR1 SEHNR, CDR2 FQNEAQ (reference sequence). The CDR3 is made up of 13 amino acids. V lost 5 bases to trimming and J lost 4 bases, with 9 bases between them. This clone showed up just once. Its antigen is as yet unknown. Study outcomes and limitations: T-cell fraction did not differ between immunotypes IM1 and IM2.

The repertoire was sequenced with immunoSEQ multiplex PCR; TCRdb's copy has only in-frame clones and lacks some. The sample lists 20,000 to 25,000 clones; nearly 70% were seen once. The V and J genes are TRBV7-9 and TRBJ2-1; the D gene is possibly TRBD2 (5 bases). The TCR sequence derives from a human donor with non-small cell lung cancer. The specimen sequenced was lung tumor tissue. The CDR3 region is CASSIGLYNEQFF. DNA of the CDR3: TGTGCCAGCAGCATAGGACTGTACAATGAGCAGTTCTTC.